In this sample, the clone carrying this T cell receptor (beta chain) turned up many times. What it recognizes is unknown. These data come from a study of T cells in Graves' hyperthyroidism and ophthalmopathy. Study-level information: Peripheral blood was collected at initial diagnosis, before any treatment. Study-wide results and caveats: Expanded thyroid clonotypes (above 0.001) were mostly also found in blood.

Per the germline V gene, CDR1 is SGHAT and CDR2 is FQNNGV. V trimming: 5 bases; J trimming: 8 bases; junction bases outside the gene matches: 12. The CDR3 contains 16 residues. The authors took PBMCs from 10 ml fresh peripheral blood. TCR beta CDR3 sequences were amplified from RNA transcripts. The HTBI primer set was used in a first-round RT-PCR of the TCR CDR3. TCRdb used MiXCR to reprocess the multiplex PCR reads, holding one entry per CDR3 protein. The sample holds more than 450,000 distinct CDR3 sequences, 13% to 15% seen once. The sequence was obtained from a woman aged 40 to 50 with Graves' hyperthyroidism. This chain connects TRBV11-2 to TRBJ2-1; 10 bases line up with TRBD2. Sequencing input: blood. The CDR3: CASSPLDSGRIYEQFF. The CDR3 nucleotides read TGTGCCAGCAGCCCGCTTGATAGCGGGAGGATCTATGAGCAGTTCTTC.